This T cell receptor beta chain was documented in a study of T-cell reconstitution after alpha-beta-depleted transplantation in children. A library of TCRbeta sequences, prepared with unique molecular identifiers, was generated. TCRdb re-called the PCR reads with MiXCR, one entry per CDR3 protein. The sample includes about 300,000 distinct CDR3 sequences, over 9% of them seen just once. Germline V gives CDR1 WNHNN, CDR2 SYGVQD (reference sequence). The CDR3 loop spans 14 amino acids. Trimming removed 7 bases at V and 3 bases at J, with 13 bases between. The chain uses TRBV10-1 and TRBJ2-1, with a weak D call TRBD1 (5 bases). The receptor's source is a boy less than two years old with acute myeloid leukemia, due to receive a stem cell transplant. The source material was PBMCs, sampled before TCRalphabeta/CD19-depleted stem cell transplant. CDR3 DNA sequence: TGCGCCAGCATGCCGTTGACAGACTACAATGAGCAGTTCTTC. This codes for CASMPLTDYNEQFF.